This TCR beta chain is from a study of T cell responses to AZD1222 COVID-19 vaccine. The overall study: Analysis merged second doses at about 4 or about 12 weeks.

Study-level results: The study found Spike-specific TCR breadth and depth rose after two AZD1222 doses. The study identified only five to seven AZD1222 recipients as seropositive at baseline. Regions 160-218 and 743-854 held dominance among vaccine-associated CD4 TCRs, which spanned spike.

Assay: immunoSEQ multiplex PCR; the TCRdb copy retains only in-frame clones and omits some. Of around 120,000 clones listed, roughly 90% were seen once; the top ten hold under 3.5%. About this clone: Its matching antigen is unknown.

CDR1 is MGHRA and CDR2 is YSYEKL in the germline V gene. V was pared by 0 bases and J by 2 bases, with 15 bases between. This CDR3 comprises 17 residues. The chain is built from TRBV4-1 and TRBJ2-3; a weak D match, TRBD2 (6 bases). Sequences were derived from peripheral blood, sampled on day 0 of AZD1222 vaccination. The receptor comes from an adult in good health. The CDR3 nucleotides read TGCGCCAGCAGCCAAGAAGAAACTAGCCTATACACAGATACGCAGTATTTT. It is translated as CASSQEETSLYTDTQYF.